Below, one TCR beta chain is given with its context. The data originate from a study of shared clonotypes between healthy human individuals. TCRdb's table, derived via immunoSEQ multiplex PCR, lists solely in-frame clones and lacks some. The sample carries approximately 2,000,000 clones, approximately 90% recorded once. The source of this sequence is a man aged 18 to 29 in good health. Some clones in this sample may be carry-over from other donors' samples. The source material was naive CD4+ T cells from PBMCs. Specified subset: CD45RA+ positively selected.

CDR3 in DNA: TGTGCCAGCAGTGACCCCCAGCGGGAGCCCCACAATGAGCAGTTCTTC. Translation gives CASSDPQREPHNEQFF. The chain combines TRBV25-1 with TRBJ2-1, with 8 positions matching TRBD2. The CDR3 covers 16 residues. In germline, CDR1 is MGHDK, CDR2 SYGVNS. V shed 3 bases, J shed 5 bases, and the junction held 9 bases outside the gene matches.